This T cell receptor (beta chain) was documented in a study of T cell changes during pregnancy in multiple sclerosis. Only in-frame clones appear in the TCRdb table, and some are missing; sequencing was by immunoSEQ multiplex PCR. The sample has 20,000 or so clones, around nine tenths seen once. The J segment lost 6 bases and the V segment lost 3 bases, leaving 2 bases of the junction unmatched. This CDR3 region has 14 residues. Germline CDR1 and CDR2: LNHNV and YYDKDF (reference sequence). This receptor was identified in a female donor in good health, enrolled as a control in a pregnancy study. The chain combines TRBV15 with TRBJ2-2; TRBD1 aligns across 9 bases. The sequencing here drew on CD8+ T cells from peripheral blood mononuclear cells, taken after pregnancy. In nucleotides, the CDR3 is TGTGCCACCAGCAGTTACAGGGGGCCCGGGGAGCTGTTTTTT. This translates into CATSSYRGPGELFF.